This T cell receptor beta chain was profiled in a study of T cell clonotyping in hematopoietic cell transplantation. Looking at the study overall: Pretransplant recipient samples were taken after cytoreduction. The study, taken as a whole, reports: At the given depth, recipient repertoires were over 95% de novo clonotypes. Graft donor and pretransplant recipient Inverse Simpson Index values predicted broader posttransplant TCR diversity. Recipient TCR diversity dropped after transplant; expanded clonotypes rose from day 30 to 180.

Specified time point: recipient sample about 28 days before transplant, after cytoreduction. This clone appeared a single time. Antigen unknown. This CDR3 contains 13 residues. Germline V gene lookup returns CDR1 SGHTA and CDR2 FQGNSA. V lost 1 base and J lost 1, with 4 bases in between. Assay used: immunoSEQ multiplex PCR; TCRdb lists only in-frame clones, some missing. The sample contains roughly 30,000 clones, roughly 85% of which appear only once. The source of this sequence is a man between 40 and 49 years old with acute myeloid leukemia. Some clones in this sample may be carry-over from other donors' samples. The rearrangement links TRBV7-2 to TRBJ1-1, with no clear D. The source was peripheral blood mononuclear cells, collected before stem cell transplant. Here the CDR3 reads CASSLEQNTEAFF. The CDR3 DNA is TGTGCCAGCAGCTTAGAACAGAACACTGAAGCTTTCTTT.